This T cell receptor beta chain is from a study of control samples from healthy donors and cancer patients. Clones were sequenced by immunoSEQ multiplex PCR, and TCRdb holds only the in-frame ones, with some missing. The data hold about 79,000 clones, with more than 85% observed a single time. The CDR3 is made up of 15 amino acids. The J segment lost 4 bases and the V segment lost 3 bases, leaving 6 bases of the junction unmatched. In germline, CDR1 is SEHNR, CDR2 FQNEAQ (reference sequence). This TCR was recovered from a woman in her thirties or forties with lung cancer. The rearrangement links TRBV7-9 to TRBJ1-2; 9 nucleotides agree with TRBD1. Material for sequencing was PBMCs. CDR3 sequence: CASSFITGGAYGYTF. The CDR3 region has the DNA TGTGCCAGCAGCTTCATCACAGGGGGCGCCTATGGCTACACCTTC.